Listed here are 30 T cell receptor beta chains from one sample, sequenced in a study of T cell responses to AZD1222 COVID-19 vaccine. Sequencing was performed with immunoSEQ multiplex PCR; in TCRdb, only in-frame clones are kept and a portion is missing. The sample holds roughly 77,000 clones, approximately 90% seen once. The source was peripheral blood, collected on day 0 of AZD1222 vaccination. The receptors derive from an adult in good health.

The chain has TRBV11-3 and TRBJ2-2; tentative D call: TRBD2 (5 bases). This CDR3 is 13 amino acids long. Trimming took off 4 bases at V and 3 bases at J, with 6 bases between the two ends. Germline V gene sequence: CDR1 SGHNT, CDR2 YENEEA. Here the CDR3 reads CASSSGDTGELFF. The CDR3 DNA sequence: TGTGCCAGCAGCTCCGGGGACACCGGGGAGCTGTTTTTT.

The chain's CDR3 is CASSGPEAGMGEKLFF. CDR3 in DNA: TGTGCCAGCAGTGGCCCGGAGGCAGGGATGGGTGAAAAACTGTTTTTT. The chain uses TRBV2 and TRBJ1-4; maybe TRBD1 (5 bases). This CDR3 is 16 amino acids long. Trimming shortened V by 4 bases and J by 7 bases, and 19 bases separated the two germline ends. The germline gives CDR1 SNHLY, CDR2 FYNNEI.

The chain employs TRBV6-5 and TRBJ1-2; 8 positions match TRBD1. The CDR3 totals 11 residues. V dropped 4 bases and J dropped 10; count of bases not matched to a gene: 2. Germline lookup yields CDR1 MNHEY and CDR2 SVGAGI. The CDR3 spells CASSSDRDYTF. DNA for the CDR3: TGTGCCAGCAGTTCGGACAGGGACTACACCTTC.

This chain links TRBV5-1 with TRBJ2-1; 7 bases are shared with TRBD1. Germline assignment: CDR1 SGHRS and CDR2 YFSETQ. This CDR3 has 15 residues. V was pared by 4 bases and J by 0 bases, with 4 bases of the junction left unmatched. The CDR3 loop is CASSPGQSSYNEQFF. Here the CDR3 DNA reads TGCGCCAGCAGCCCGGGACAGAGCTCCTACAATGAGCAGTTCTTC.

The chain employs TRBV7-9 and TRBJ2-1; maybe TRBD2 (7 bases). Germline CDR1 reads SEHNR; CDR2 reads FQNEAQ (reference sequence). The CDR3 covers 16 residues. Trimming removed 5 bases at V and 4 bases at J, with 18 bases between. The chain's CDR3 is CASSPPTGGGYNEQFF. The CDR3 nucleotides read TGTGCCAGCAGCCCCCCTACGGGGGGCGGTTACAATGAGCAGTTCTTC.

This clone was seen a few times. This rearrangement joins TRBV9 to TRBJ2-7; D uncertain. Germline V CDR1 and CDR2: SGDLS, YYNGEE. The CDR3 consists of 14 residues. V was clipped by 2 bases and J by 5 bases, with 14 bases between them. The CDR3 coding sequence is TGTGCCAGCAGCGTCAGTGGCGCGGACGACGAGCAGTACTTC. It translates to CASSVSGADDEQYF. Full variable domain (outside the CDR3, taken from reference TRBV9 and TRBJ2-7): DSGVTQTPKHLITATGQRVTLRCSPRSGDLSVYWYQQSLDQGLQFLIQYYNGEERAKGNILERFSAQQFPDLHSELNLSSLELGDSALYFCASSVSGADDEQYFGPGTRLTVT.

The gene calls are TRBV28 and TRBJ1-2; D is possibly TRBD1 (5 bases). The germline gives CDR1 MDHEN, CDR2 SYDVKM. The V end was cut by 8 bases, the J end by 2 bases, with 12 bases between. The CDR3 runs to 13 residues. This CDR3 reads CASFMWGNYGYTF. In DNA form, the CDR3 reads TGTGCCAGCTTCATGTGGGGGAACTATGGCTACACCTTC.

The chain joins TRBV21-1 to TRBJ1-6; TRBD1 is taken as the D call from the table, unchecked against the DNA. TRBV21-1 is a listed pseudogene. The CDR3 is made up of 15 amino acids. In DNA, the CDR3 is TGTGCCAGCACACCAGGACAGGGAGACAATTCACCCCTCCACTTT. Residues: CASTPGQGDNSPLHF.

The chain combines TRBV15 with TRBJ1-4; 9 bases map to TRBD1. V shed 0 bases, J shed 3 bases, and the junction held 8 bases outside the gene matches. Germline CDR1 reads LNHNV; CDR2 reads YYDKDF (reference sequence). The CDR3 is 18 amino acids. CDR3 region: CATSRDKGTGWANEKLFF. The CDR3 region has the DNA TGTGCCACCAGCAGAGATAAGGGGACAGGGTGGGCTAATGAAAAACTGTTTTTT.

Note on this clone: Other DNA sequences in the sample encode the same CDR3. The rearrangement links TRBV3-1 (or the pseudogene TRBV3-2) to TRBJ1-1, with no clear D. Germline V gene sequence: CDR1 LGHDT, CDR2 YNNKEL (reference sequence). The CDR3 covers 12 residues. V was pared by 4 bases and J by 5 bases, with 8 bases between. The CDR3 DNA reads as TGTGCCAGCAGCCTTGGACGGACTGAAGCTTTCTTT. It specifies CASSLGRTEAFF.

The V and J genes are TRBV19 and TRBJ2-1; the match to TRBD2 covers 7 bases. Germline trimming cut 10 bases from V and 9 bases from J; bases unmatched to any gene: 21. Germline V CDR1 and CDR2: LNHDA, SQIVND (reference sequence). The CDR3 totals 16 residues. Here the CDR3 reads CATIREAGVPVGEQFF. The CDR3 nucleotides are TGTGCCACCATCCGGGAGGCGGGGGTCCCGGTTGGTGAGCAGTTCTTC. The full variable domain, rest sourced from reference TRBV19 and TRBJ2-1, is DGGITQSPKYLFRKEGQNVTLSCEQNLNHDAMYWYRQDPGQGLRLIYYSQIVNDFQKGDIAEGYSVSREKKESFPLTVTSAQKNPTAFYLCATIREAGVPVGEQFFGPGTRLTVL.

The rearrangement links TRBV4-3 to TRBJ1-2; 8 bases map to TRBD1. The germline gives CDR1 LGHNA, CDR2 YSLEER. This CDR3 is built from 14 residues. Trimming cost V 0 bases and J 4 bases; bases outside gene matches: 1. The CDR3 region is CASSQDTGGYGYTF. As DNA, the CDR3 is TGCGCCAGCAGCCAAGATACAGGGGGCTATGGCTACACCTTC.

V and J are TRBV27 and TRBJ2-1, with D tentatively TRBD1 (5 bases). This CDR3 has 15 residues. Trimming cost V 4 bases and J 4 bases, with 14 bases left between them. Germline V gene lookup returns CDR1 MNHEY and CDR2 SMNVEV (reference sequence). CDR3 in DNA: TGTGCCAGCAGTTATCGGATGCGACAGTACAATGAGCAGTTCTTC. This translates into CASSYRMRQYNEQFF.

Of note for this clone: Different DNA sequences within this sample yield the same CDR3. The CDR3 protein is CASSEGGSGNTIYF. CDR3 DNA: TGTGCCAGCAGCGAGGGGGGTTCTGGAAACACCATATATTTT. This sequence joins TRBV9 and TRBJ1-3, with D tentatively TRBD1 (6 bases). V lost 3 bases and J 1 base, leaving 8 bases between the germline ends. Germline lookup yields CDR1 SGDLS and CDR2 YYNGEE. This CDR3 is built from 14 residues.

The genes are TRBV2 and TRBJ2-1; a possible D gene is TRBD1 (5 bases). V lost 4 bases and J 5 bases, leaving 15 bases between the germline ends. Germline V gene sequence: CDR1 SNHLY, CDR2 FYNNEI. The CDR3 extends over 15 amino acids. The CDR3 reads CASSVRQGIDNEQFF. For the CDR3, the DNA is TGTGCCAGCAGTGTACGGCAGGGAATTGACAATGAGCAGTTCTTC.

The V and J genes are TRBV5-1 and TRBJ2-5; the match to TRBD2 covers 8 bases. V was clipped by 0 bases and J by 5 bases; unmatched bases: 9. Germline CDR1 and CDR2: SGHRS and YFSETQ. The CDR3 contains 16 residues. The chain's CDR3 is CASSLVVGGASETQYF. The CDR3 DNA sequence: TGCGCCAGCAGCTTGGTTGTCGGGGGGGCCTCTGAGACCCAGTACTTC.

The chain recombines TRBV19 with TRBJ1-1; D not certain. V lost 4 bases and J 0 bases, leaving 9 bases between the germline ends. CDR1 and CDR2 from the germline V gene are LNHDA and SQIVND (reference sequence). This CDR3 is built from 14 residues. The CDR3 region has the DNA TGTGCCAGTAGTACCATCGTGGTGAACACTGAAGCTTTCTTT. Encoded protein: CASSTIVVNTEAFF. The full variable domain, completed using reference TRBV19 and TRBJ1-1, is DGGITQSPKYLFRKEGQNVTLSCEQNLNHDAMYWYRQDPGQGLRLIYYSQIVNDFQKGDIAEGYSVSREKKESFPLTVTSAQKNPTAFYLCASSTIVVNTEAFFGQGTRLTVV.

The chain uses TRBV29-1 and TRBJ2-3, with 9 nucleotides matching TRBD1. The germline gives CDR1 SQVTM, CDR2 ANQGSEA. V lost 8 bases, J lost 0 bases, and 6 bases stayed unmatched. This CDR3 comprises 14 residues. The CDR3 coding sequence is TGCAGCATTAGGGGACAGGGTAGCACAGATACGCAGTATTTT. Encoded protein: CSIRGQGSTDTQYF.

The chain uses TRBV28 and TRBJ1-2; no clear D gene. With 2 bases removed from V and 1 base from J, the gap between germline ends came to 11 bases. The CDR3 has 15 amino acids. CDR1 is MDHEN, CDR2 SYDVKM, per germline. CDR3 loop: CASSLRGDLNYGYTF. The CDR3 nucleotides are TGTGCCAGCAGTTTACGCGGAGACCTTAACTATGGCTACACCTTC.

The chain has TRBV9 and TRBJ1-1; D not resolved. The CDR3 consists of 14 residues. Deletions cut 0 bases from V and 10 bases from J, with 16 bases between. CDR1 and CDR2 (germline): SGDLS, YYNGEE. In nucleotides, the CDR3 is TGTGCCAGCAGCGTAGCTCCCCAAACTACGGGAGCTTTCTTT. Translating it yields CASSVAPQTTGAFF. The full variable domain, completed using reference TRBV9 and TRBJ1-1, is DSGVTQTPKHLITATGQRVTLRCSPRSGDLSVYWYQQSLDQGLQFLIQYYNGEERAKGNILERFSAQQFPDLHSELNLSSLELGDSALYFCASSVAPQTTGAFFGQGTRLTVV.

This clone was seen only a few times. The rearrangement joins TRBV10-1 to TRBJ2-7, with D perhaps TRBD1 or TRBD2 (5 bases each). V shed 4 bases and J shed 10 bases, with 17 bases lying between them. The CDR3 has 13 amino acids. The germline gives CDR1 WNHNN, CDR2 SYGVQD (reference sequence). CDR3 protein: CASSGPGLTKQYF. CDR3 coding DNA: TGCGCCAGCAGTGGTCCGGGGCTCACGAAACAGTACTTC.

The chain uses TRBV10-1 and TRBJ1-6; D is perhaps TRBD1 (6 bases). V lost 2 bases and J 8 bases, leaving 10 bases between the germline ends. Germline V gene lookup returns CDR1 WNHNN and CDR2 SYGVQD (reference sequence). The length of the CDR3 is 14 residues. CDR3 residues: CASSEGGEDSPLHF. The CDR3 DNA follows: TGCGCCAGCAGTGAGGGGGGCGAGGATTCACCCCTCCACTTT.

V and J are TRBV2 and TRBJ1-6, with D possibly matching TRBD1 (6 bases). Looked up from germline, CDR1 is SNHLY and CDR2 is FYNNEI. V shed 6 bases and J shed 7 bases, with 16 bases lying between them. The CDR3 covers 15 residues. Here the CDR3 reads CASRALIQGNSPLHF. CDR3 coding DNA: TGTGCCAGCAGGGCTCTGATACAGGGCAATTCACCCCTCCACTTT.

The chain is built from TRBV3-1 (or the pseudogene TRBV3-2) and TRBJ1-6; 7 bases fit TRBD1. Per the germline V gene, CDR1 is LGHDT and CDR2 is YNNKEL (reference sequence). The junction had 10 bases not matched to a gene; V was cut back by 4 bases and J by 10 bases. This CDR3 region has 15 residues. The DNA of the CDR3 is TGTGCCAGCAGCCCCCGGACAGGATCGGTCTCACCCCTCCACTTT. Translated, it gives CASSPRTGSVSPLHF.

The chain links TRBV24-1 to TRBJ2-3, with TRBD2 identical over 11 bases. The V gene's germline CDR1 is KGHDR and CDR2 SFDVKD. V trimming: 6 bases; J trimming: 9 bases; junction bases outside the gene matches: 10. The CDR3 covers 15 residues. The CDR3 DNA reads as TGTGCCACCAGTCCGACTAGCGGGGAGACAAGCACGCAGTATTTT. It codes for CATSPTSGETSTQYF.

V and J are TRBV28 and TRBJ1-2; D remains unclear. The CDR3 spans 13 residues. Germline assignment: CDR1 MDHEN and CDR2 SYDVKM. The V and J ends lost 2 bases and 8 bases respectively, with 12 bases between them. CDR3 bases: TGTGCCAGCAGTTTAATCGATGGTGCGGGCTACACCTTC. This sequence encodes CASSLIDGAGYTF.

V and J are TRBV28 and TRBJ1-2; 10 bases map to TRBD1. Germline trimming cut 5 bases from V and 5 bases from J; bases unmatched to any gene: 2. The CDR3 is 13 residues long. CDR1 is MDHEN, CDR2 SYDVKM, per germline. The CDR3 DNA reads as TGTGCCAGCAGTCGGGACAGGGGATATGGCTACACCTTC. It translates to CASSRDRGYGYTF.

The J gene is TRBJ2-5, the V gene TRBV30, with 8 bases fitting TRBD1. This CDR3 spans 19 amino acids. V dropped 3 bases and J dropped 1; count of bases not matched to a gene: 19. Germline CDR1 is GTSNPN and CDR2 is SVGIG (reference sequence). The CDR3 protein is CAWRLVGQGRALAQETQYF. The DNA of the CDR3 is TGTGCCTGGAGATTAGTAGGACAGGGAAGGGCCTTGGCCCAAGAGACCCAGTACTTC. Filled out from reference TRBV30 and TRBJ2-5, the complete variable domain reads SQTIHQWPATLVQPVGSPLSLECTVEGTSNPNLYWYRQAAGRGLQLLFYSVGIGQISSEVPQNLSASRPQDRQFILSSKKLLLSDSGFYLCAWRLVGQGRALAQETQYFGPGTRLLVL.

The V and J genes are TRBV2 and TRBJ2-5, with D possibly TRBD2 on 5 matching bases. Per the germline V gene, CDR1 is SNHLY and CDR2 is FYNNEI. With 6 bases removed from V and 4 bases from J, the gap between germline ends came to 15 bases. The CDR3 extends over 14 amino acids. The DNA for the CDR3 is TGTGCCAGCAGGAGGGCCCACGGGTCAGAGACCCAGTACTTC. It yields the protein CASRRAHGSETQYF.

The chain uses TRBV14 and TRBJ2-1, with 10 bases aligning to TRBD2. CDR3 length: 16 amino acids. Germline CDR1 is SGHDN and CDR2 is FVKESK. J was trimmed by 6 bases and V by 2 bases; bases with no gene match: 7. CDR3 amino acids: CASSQPGLAGVNEQFF. CDR3 in DNA: TGTGCCAGCAGCCAACCCGGGCTAGCGGGGGTCAATGAGCAGTTCTTC.